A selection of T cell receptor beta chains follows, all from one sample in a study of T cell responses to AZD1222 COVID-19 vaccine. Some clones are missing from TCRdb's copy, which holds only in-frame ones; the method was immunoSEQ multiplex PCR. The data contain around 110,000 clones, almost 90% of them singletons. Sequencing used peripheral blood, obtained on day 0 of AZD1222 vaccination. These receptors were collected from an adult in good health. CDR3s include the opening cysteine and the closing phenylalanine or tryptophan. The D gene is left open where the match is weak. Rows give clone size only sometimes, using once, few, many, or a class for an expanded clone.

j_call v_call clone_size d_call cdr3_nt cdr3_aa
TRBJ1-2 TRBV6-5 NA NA TGTGCCAGCAGTTACTCGTCGATGTCATACTTC CASSYSSMSYF
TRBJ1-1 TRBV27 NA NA TGTGCCAGCAGTTTATTACAGGGCAGAGCTTTCTTT CASSLLQGRAFF
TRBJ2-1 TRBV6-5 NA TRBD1 TGTGCCAGCAGTTACAGGACAGGGAGCTCCTACAATGAGCAGTTCTTC CASSYRTGSSYNEQFF
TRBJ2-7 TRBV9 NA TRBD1 TGTGCCAGCAGCGTAGGGGGGACAGGGGGCTACGAGCAGTACTTC CASSVGGTGGYEQYF
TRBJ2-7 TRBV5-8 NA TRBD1 TGTGCCAGCAGCCTACCAAAGGGACAGGGGACCGGCTACGAGCAGTACTTC CASSLPKGQGTGYEQYF
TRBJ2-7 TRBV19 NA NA TGTGCCAGTAGTATTCCGGGGGCTAGCGGATCCTACGAGCAGTACTTC CASSIPGASGSYEQYF
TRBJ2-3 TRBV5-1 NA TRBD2 TGCGCCAGCAGCCTTGGACTAGCGGGAGATGGGGATACGCAGTATTTT CASSLGLAGDGDTQYF
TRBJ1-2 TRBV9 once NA TGTGCCAGCAGCGCCGGGGCGAACTATGGCTACACCTTC CASSAGANYGYTF
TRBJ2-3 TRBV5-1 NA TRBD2 TGCGCCAGCAGCGTCGGGACTAGCGGGAATACGCAGTATTTT CASSVGTSGNTQYF
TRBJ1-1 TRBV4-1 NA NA TGCGCCAGCAGCCAGGGGGGGACCGAGGGGGCTTTCTTT CASSQGGTEGAFF
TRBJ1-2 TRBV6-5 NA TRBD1 TGTGCCAGCGGGACAGGGTTTGGCTACACCTTC CASGTGFGYTF
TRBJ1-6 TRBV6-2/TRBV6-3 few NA TGTGCCAGCAGTTACACACTAGGGAATTCACCCCTCCACTTT CASSYTLGNSPLHF
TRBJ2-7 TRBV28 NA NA TGTGCCAGCAGGGGGTGGTACGAGCAGTACTTC CASRGWYEQYF
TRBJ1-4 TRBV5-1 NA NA TGCGCCAGCAGCCCAGATAGGGGTAATGAAAAACTGTTTTTT CASSPDRGNEKLFF
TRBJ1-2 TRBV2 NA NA TGTGCCAGCAGTGGCCACCAGGGAAGTCAAAATGGCTACACCTTC CASSGHQGSQNGYTF
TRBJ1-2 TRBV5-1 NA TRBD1 TGCGCCAGCAGCCCAGGGGGTAGGGGCTACACCTTC CASSPGGRGYTF
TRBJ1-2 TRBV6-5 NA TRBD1 TGTGCCAGCTCCTACAGGGGAGAGGGCCCCTATGGCTACACCTTC CASSYRGEGPYGYTF
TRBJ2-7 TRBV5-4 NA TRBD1 TGTGCCAGCAGCTTGGGGGGACAGGGCGCGACTGAGCAGTACTTC CASSLGGQGATEQYF
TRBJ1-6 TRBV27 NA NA TGTGCCAGCAGCAATGGGGGACCCCTCCACTTT CASSNGGPLHF
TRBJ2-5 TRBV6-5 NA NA TGTGCCAGCAGTTACTTCGGGACCATAGGAGAGACCCAGTACTTC CASSYFGTIGETQYF
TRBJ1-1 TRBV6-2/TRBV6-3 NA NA TGTGCCAGCAGTCCCGCCAGGGGAGGTGAAGCTTTCTTT CASSPARGGEAFF
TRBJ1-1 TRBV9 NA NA TGTGCCAGCAGCAAACACGTGGGGGGACCAATGAACACTGAAGCTTTCTTT CASSKHVGGPMNTEAFF